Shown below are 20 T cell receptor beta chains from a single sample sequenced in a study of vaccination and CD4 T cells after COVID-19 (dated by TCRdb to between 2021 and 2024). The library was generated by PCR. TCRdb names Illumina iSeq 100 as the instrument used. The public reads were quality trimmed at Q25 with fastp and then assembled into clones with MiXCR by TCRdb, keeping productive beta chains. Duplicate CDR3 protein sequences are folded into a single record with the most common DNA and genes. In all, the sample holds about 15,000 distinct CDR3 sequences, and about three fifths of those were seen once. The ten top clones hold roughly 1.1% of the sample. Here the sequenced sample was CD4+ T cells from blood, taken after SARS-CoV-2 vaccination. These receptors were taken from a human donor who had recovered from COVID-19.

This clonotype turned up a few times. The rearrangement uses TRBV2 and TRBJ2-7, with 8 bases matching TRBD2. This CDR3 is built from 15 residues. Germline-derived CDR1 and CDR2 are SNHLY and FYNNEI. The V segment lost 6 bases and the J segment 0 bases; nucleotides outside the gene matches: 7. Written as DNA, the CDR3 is TGTGCCAGCAGGCTAGAGCGGGAGACCTCCTACGAGCAGTACTTC. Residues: CASRLERETSYEQYF.

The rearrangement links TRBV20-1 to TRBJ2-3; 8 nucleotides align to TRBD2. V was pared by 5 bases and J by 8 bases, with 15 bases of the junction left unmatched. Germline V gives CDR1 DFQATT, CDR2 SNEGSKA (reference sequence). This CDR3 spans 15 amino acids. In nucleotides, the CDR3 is TGCAGTGCTGCCCCATCTGCGGGAGGTACTTCTACGCAGTATTTT. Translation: CSAAPSAGGTSTQYF.

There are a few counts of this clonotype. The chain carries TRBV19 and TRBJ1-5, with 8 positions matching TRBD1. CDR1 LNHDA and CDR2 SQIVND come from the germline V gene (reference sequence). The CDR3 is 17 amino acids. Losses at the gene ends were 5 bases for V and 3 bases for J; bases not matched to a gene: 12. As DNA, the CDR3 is TGTGCCAGTAGTCCGGGACAGGATAAACGCTACAATCAGCCCCAGCATTTT. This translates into CASSPGQDKRYNQPQHF. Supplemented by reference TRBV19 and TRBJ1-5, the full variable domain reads DGGITQSPKYLFRKEGQNVTLSCEQNLNHDAMYWYRQDPGQGLRLIYYSQIVNDFQKGDIAEGYSVSREKKESFPLTVTSAQKNPTAFYLCASSPGQDKRYNQPQHFGDGTRLSIL.

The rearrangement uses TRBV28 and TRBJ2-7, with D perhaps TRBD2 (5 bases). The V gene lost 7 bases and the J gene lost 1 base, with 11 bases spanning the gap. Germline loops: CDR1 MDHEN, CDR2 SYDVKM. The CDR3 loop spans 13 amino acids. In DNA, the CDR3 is TGTGCCAGCATGGAGGAACCTTCCTACGAGCAGTACTTC. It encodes CASMEEPSYEQYF.

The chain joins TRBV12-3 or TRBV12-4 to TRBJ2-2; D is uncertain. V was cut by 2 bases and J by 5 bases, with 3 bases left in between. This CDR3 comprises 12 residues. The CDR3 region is CASSLLTGELFF. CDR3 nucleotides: TGTGCCAGCAGTTTATTGACCGGGGAGCTGTTTTTT.

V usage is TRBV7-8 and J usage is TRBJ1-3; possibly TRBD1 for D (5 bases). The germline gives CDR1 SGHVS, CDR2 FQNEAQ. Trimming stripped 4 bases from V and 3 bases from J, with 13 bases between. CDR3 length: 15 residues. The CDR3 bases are TGTGCCAGCAGCTCACACAGGACGGTTGGAAACACCATATATTTT. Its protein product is CASSSHRTVGNTIYF.

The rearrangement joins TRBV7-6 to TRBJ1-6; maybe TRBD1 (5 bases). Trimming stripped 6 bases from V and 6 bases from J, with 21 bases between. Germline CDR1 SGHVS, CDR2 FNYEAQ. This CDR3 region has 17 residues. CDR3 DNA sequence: TGTGCCAGCAGTCCAAGGAGAGCTGAGCAGGGTAATTCACCCCTCCACTTT. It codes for CASSPRRAEQGNSPLHF.

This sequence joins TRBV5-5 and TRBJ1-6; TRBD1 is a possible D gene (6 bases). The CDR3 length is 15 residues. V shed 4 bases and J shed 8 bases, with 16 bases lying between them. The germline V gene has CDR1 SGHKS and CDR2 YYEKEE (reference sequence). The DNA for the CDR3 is TGTGCCAGCAGCACGACAGGTTCCTGGGATTCACCCCTCCACTTT. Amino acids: CASSTTGSWDSPLHF.

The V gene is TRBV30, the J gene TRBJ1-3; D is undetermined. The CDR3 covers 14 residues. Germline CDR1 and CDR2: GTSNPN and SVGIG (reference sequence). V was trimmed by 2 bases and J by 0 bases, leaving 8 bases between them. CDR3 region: CAWSKSLSGNTIYF. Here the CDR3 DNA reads TGTGCCTGGAGTAAATCCCTCTCTGGAAACACCATATATTTT.

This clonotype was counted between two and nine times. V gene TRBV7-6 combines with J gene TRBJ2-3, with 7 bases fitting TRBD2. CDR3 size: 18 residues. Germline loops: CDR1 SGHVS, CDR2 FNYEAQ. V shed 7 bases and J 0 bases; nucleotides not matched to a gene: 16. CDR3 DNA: TGTGCCAGCACCGGGGGAGGGCCTAATCCGTTGAGCACAGATACGCAGTATTTT. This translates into CASTGGGPNPLSTDTQYF.

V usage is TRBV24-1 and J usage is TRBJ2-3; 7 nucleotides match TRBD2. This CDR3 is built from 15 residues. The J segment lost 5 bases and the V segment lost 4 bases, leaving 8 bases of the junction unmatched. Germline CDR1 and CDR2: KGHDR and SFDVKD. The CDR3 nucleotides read TGTGCCACCAGTGACGGCAGGGCGGGAGTAGATACGCAGTATTTT. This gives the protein CATSDGRAGVDTQYF.

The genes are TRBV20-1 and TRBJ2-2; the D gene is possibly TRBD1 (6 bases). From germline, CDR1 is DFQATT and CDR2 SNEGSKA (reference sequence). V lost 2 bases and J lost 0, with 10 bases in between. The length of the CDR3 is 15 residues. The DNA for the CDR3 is TGCAGTGCTAGACAGGGACAAGCGAACACCGGGGAGCTGTTTTTT. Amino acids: CSARQGQANTGELFF.

Here the CDR3 DNA reads TGCAGTGCTTCCACCCTACAGGAGATGAACACTGAAGCTTTCTTT. Protein sequence: CSASTLQEMNTEAFF. The chain combines TRBV20-1 with TRBJ1-1; TRBD1 might be the D (5 bases). Germline CDR1 is DFQATT and CDR2 is SNEGSKA (reference sequence). The ends were cut back, 5 bases at V and 0 bases at J, with 16 bases in the middle. There are 15 residues in the CDR3.

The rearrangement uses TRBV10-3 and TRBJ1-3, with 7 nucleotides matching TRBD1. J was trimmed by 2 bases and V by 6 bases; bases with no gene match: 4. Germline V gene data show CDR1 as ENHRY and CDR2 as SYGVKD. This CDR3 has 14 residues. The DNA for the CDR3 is TGTGCCATCAGAGTTGACAGGGCTGGAAACACCATATATTTT. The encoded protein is CAIRVDRAGNTIYF.

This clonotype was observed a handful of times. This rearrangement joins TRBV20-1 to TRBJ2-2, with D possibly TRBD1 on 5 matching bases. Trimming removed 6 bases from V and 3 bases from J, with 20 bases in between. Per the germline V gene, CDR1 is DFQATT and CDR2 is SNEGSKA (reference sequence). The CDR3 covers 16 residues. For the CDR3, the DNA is TGCAGTGCCCCCCACGAAGGGGCCTCGGACACCGGGGAGCTGTTTTTT. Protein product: CSAPHEGASDTGELFF.

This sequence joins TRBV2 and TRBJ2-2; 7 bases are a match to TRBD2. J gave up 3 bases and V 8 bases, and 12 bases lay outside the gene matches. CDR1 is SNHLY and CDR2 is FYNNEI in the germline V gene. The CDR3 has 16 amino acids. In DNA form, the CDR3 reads TGTGCCAGCTGGTTGGGGACGGGGGGATACACCGGGGAGCTGTTTTTT. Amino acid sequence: CASWLGTGGYTGELFF.

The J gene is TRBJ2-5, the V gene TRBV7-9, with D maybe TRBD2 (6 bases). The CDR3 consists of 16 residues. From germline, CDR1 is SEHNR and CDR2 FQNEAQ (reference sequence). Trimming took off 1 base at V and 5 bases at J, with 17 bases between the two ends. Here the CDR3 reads CASSLGLAGSTETQYF. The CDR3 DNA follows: TGTGCCAGCAGCTTAGGTTTGGCGGGAAGTACGGAGACCCAGTACTTC.

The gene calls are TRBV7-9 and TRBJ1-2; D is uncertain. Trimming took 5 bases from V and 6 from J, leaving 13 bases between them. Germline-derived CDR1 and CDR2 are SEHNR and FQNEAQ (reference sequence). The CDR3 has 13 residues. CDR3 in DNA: TGTGCCAGCAGCGCAAAGCGTCGTAATGGCTACACCTTC. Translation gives CASSAKRRNGYTF.

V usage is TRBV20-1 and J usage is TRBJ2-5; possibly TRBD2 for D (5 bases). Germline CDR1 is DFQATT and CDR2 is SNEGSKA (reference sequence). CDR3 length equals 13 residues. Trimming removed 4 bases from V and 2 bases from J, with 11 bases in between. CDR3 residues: CSANGRRQETQYF. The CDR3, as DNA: TGCAGTGCTAACGGACGGAGGCAAGAGACCCAGTACTTC.

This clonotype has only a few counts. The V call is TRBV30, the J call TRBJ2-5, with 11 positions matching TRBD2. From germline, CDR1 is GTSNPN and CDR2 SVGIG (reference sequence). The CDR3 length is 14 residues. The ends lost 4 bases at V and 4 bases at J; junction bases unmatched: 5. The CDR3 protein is CAWNSGRAGETQYF. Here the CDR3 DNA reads TGTGCCTGGAATAGCGGGAGGGCCGGAGAGACCCAGTACTTC.